This TCR beta chain derives from a study of persistence of HIV-infected CD4 T cells. Sequencing used immunoSEQ version 4 in survey mode. Profiled with immunoSEQ multiplex PCR; TCRdb holds only in-frame clones, not every one. The data show 25,000 to 35,000 clones, with about four fifths seen just once and approximately 4.6% held by the top ten. This CDR3 spans 14 amino acids. Trimming stripped 3 bases from V and 7 bases from J, with 12 bases between. CDR1 is SGHTA, CDR2 FQGNSA, per germline. The stimulus was lysate of CMV-infected fibroblasts, 9 to 10 ug/mL. CD40L-negative CD69-negative CD45RO-high memory CD4+ T cells were sorted as populations depleted of antigen-responding cells. Regarding this clone: Its specificity is unknown.

The rearrangement links TRBV7-2 to TRBJ1-4; D unresolved. Sample: CD4+ T cells sorted from PBMCs after roughly 18-hour stimulation, taken from a patient who received antiretroviral therapy. This clonotype was obtained from an adult man with HIV who was CMV-seropositive. The CDR3, as DNA: TGTGCCAGCAGCTTGCGCCACCGGGGTGAAAAACTGTTTTTT. Translating gives CASSLRHRGEKLFF.